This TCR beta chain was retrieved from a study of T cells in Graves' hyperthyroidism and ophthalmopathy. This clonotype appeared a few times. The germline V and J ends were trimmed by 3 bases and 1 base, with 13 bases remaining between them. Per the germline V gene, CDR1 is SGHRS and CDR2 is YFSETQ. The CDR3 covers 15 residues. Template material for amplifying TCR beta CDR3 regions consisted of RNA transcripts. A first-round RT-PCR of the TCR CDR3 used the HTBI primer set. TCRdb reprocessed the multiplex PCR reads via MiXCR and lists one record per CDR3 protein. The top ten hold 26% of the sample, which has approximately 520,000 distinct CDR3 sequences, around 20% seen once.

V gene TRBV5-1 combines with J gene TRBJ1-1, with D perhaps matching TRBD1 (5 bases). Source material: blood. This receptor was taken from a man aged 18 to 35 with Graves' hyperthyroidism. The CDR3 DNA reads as TGCGCCAGCAGCTGGGAAAGGGGCGCGAACACTGAAGCTTTCTTT. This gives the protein CASSWERGANTEAFF. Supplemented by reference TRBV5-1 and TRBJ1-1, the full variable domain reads KAGVTQTPRYLIKTRGQQVTLSCSPISGHRSVSWYQQTPGQGLQFLFEYFSETQRNKGNFPGRFSGRQFSNSRSEMNVSTLELGDSALYLCASSWERGANTEAFFGQGTRLTVV.